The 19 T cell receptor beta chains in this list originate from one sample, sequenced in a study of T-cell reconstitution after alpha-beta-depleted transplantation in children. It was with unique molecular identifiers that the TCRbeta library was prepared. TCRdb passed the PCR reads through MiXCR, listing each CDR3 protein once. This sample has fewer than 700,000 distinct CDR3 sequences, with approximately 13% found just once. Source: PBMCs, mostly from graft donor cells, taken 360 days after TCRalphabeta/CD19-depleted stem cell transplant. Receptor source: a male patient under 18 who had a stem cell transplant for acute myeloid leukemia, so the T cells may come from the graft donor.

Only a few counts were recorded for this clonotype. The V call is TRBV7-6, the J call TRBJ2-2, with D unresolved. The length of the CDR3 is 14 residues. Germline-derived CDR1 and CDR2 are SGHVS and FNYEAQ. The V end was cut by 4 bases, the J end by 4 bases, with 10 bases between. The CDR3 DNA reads TGTGCCAGCAGCTCCGGACCGAGCACCGGGGAGCTGTTTTTT. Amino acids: CASSSGPSTGELFF.

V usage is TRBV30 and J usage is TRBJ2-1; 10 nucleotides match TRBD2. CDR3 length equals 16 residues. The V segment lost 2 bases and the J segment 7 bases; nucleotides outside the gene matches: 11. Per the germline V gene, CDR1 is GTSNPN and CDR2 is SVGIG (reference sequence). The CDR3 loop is CAWSKPGTSAGNEQFF. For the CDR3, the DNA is TGTGCCTGGAGTAAACCCGGGACTAGCGCGGGTAATGAGCAGTTCTTC.

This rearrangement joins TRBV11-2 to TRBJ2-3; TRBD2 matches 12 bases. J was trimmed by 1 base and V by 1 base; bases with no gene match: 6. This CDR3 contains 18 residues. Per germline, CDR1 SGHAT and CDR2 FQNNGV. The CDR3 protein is CASSLALAGGPGTDTQYF. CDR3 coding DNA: TGTGCCAGCAGCTTAGCTCTAGCGGGAGGGCCCGGCACAGATACGCAGTATTTT.

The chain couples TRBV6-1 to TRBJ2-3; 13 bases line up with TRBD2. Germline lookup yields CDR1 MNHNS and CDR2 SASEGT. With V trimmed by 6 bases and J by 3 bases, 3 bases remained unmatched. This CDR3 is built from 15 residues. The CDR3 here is CASRRLAGGTDTQYF. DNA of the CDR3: TGTGCCAGCAGGCGACTAGCGGGAGGAACAGATACGCAGTATTTT.

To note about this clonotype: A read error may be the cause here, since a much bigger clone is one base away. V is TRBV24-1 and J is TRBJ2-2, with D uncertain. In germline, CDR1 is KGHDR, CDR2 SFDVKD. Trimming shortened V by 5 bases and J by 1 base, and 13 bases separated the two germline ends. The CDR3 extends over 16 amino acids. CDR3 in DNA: TGTGCCACCAGTGCATGGATACGAGGGAACACCGGGGAGCTGTTTTTT. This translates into CATSAWIRGNTGELFF.

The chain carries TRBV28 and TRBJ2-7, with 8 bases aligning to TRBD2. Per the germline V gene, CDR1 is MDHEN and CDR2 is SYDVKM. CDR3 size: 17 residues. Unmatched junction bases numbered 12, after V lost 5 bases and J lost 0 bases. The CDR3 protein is CASSTGFGREDSYEQYF. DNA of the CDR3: TGTGCCAGCAGTACCGGCTTCGGGCGGGAGGACTCCTACGAGCAGTACTTC. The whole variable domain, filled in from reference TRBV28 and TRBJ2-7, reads DVKVTQSSRYLVKRTGEKVFLECVQDMDHENMFWYRQDPGLGLRLIYFSYDVKMKEKGDIPEGYSVSREKKERFSLILESASTNQTSMYLCASSTGFGREDSYEQYFGPGTRLTVT.

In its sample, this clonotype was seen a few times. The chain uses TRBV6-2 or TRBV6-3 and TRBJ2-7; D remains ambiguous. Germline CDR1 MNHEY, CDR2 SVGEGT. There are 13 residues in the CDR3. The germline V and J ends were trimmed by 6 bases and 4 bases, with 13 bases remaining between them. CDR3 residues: CASSYDGRYEQYF. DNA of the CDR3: TGTGCCAGCAGCTACGACGGTAGATACGAGCAGTACTTC.

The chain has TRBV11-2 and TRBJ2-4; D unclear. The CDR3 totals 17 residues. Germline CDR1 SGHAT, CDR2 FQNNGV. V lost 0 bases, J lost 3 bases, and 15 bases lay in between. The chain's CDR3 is CASSLEVVTGVKNIQYF. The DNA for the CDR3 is TGTGCCAGCAGCTTAGAGGTGGTTACGGGTGTCAAAAACATTCAGTACTTC.

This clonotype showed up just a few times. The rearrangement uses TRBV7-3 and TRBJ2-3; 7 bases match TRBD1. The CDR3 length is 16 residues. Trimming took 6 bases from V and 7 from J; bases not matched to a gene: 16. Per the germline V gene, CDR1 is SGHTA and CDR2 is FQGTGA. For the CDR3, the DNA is TGTGCCAGCAGTTTCGGAGACAGGGCAAGGGCCAATACGCAGTATTTT. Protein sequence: CASSFGDRARANTQYF.

The CDR3 DNA is TGCAGTGCCAGGTCCGCGGGAGCGGGCAATGAGCAGTTCTTC. Translated: CSARSAGAGNEQFF. J is TRBJ2-1 and V is TRBV20-1; 7 bases fit TRBD2. J was trimmed by 6 bases and V by 6 bases; bases with no gene match: 11. The germline V gene has CDR1 DFQATT and CDR2 SNEGSKA (reference sequence). The CDR3 length is 14 residues.

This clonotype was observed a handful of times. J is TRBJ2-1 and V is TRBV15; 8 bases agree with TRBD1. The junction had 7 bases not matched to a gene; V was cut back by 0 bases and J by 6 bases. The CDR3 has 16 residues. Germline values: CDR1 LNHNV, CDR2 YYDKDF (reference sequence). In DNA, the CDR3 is TGTGCCACCAGCAGAGATCTACAGGGGGTTCGCAATGAGCAGTTCTTC. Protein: CATSRDLQGVRNEQFF.

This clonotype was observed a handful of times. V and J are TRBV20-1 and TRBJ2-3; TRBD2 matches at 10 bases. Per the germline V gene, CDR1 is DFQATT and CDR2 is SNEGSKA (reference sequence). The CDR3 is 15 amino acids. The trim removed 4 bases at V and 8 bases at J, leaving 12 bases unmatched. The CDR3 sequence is CSATKGLAGVATQYF. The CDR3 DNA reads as TGCAGTGCTACCAAAGGGCTAGCGGGAGTTGCTACGCAGTATTTT.

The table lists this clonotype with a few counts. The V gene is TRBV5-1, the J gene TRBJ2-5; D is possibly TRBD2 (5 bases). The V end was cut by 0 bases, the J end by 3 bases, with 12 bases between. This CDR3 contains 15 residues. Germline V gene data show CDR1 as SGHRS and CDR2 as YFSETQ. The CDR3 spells CASSLVRALEETQYF. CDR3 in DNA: TGCGCCAGCAGCTTGGTGCGGGCCCTCGAAGAGACCCAGTACTTC.

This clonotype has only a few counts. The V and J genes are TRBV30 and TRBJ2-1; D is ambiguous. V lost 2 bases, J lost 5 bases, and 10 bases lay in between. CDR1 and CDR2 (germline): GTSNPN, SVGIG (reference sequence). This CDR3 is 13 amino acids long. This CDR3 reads CAWSRSRDNEQFF. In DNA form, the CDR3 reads TGTGCCTGGAGTCGTTCCCGAGACAATGAGCAGTTCTTC.

This CDR3 is CASSVATAGAYNEQFF. CDR3 DNA: TGTGCCAGCAGCGTAGCTACGGCGGGAGCGTACAATGAGCAGTTCTTC. This rearrangement joins TRBV9 to TRBJ2-1; 7 bases are a match to TRBD2. Germline CDR1 reads SGDLS; CDR2 reads YYNGEE. CDR3 length: 16 residues. V shed 0 bases, J shed 4 bases, and the junction held 7 bases outside the gene matches. Based on the CDR3 plus reference TRBV9 and TRBJ2-1, the full variable domain is DSGVTQTPKHLITATGQRVTLRCSPRSGDLSVYWYQQSLDQGLQFLIQYYNGEERAKGNILERFSAQQFPDLHSELNLSSLELGDSALYFCASSVATAGAYNEQFFGPGTRLTVL.

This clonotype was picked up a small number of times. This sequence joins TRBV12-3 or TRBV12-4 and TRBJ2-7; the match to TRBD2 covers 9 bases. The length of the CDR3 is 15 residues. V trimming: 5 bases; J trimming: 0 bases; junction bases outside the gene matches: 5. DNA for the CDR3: TGTGCCAGCAGTACCCCGGGACTAGCCTCCTACGAGCAGTACTTC. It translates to CASSTPGLASYEQYF.

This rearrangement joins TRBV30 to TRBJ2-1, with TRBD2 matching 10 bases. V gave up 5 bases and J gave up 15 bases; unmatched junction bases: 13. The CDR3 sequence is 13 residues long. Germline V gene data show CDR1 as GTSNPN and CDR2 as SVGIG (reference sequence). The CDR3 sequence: CAWAEIGLAALFF. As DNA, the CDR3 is TGTGCCTGGGCCGAAATCGGACTAGCGGCACTGTTCTTC. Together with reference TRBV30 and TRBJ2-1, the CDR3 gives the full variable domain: SQTIHQWPATLVQPVGSPLSLECTVEGTSNPNLYWYRQAAGRGLQLLFYSVGIGQISSEVPQNLSASRPQDRQFILSSKKLLLSDSGFYLCAWAEIGLAALFFGPGTRLTVL.

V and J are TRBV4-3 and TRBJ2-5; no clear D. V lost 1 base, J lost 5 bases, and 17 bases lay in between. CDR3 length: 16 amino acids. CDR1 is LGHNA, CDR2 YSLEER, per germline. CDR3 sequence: CASSQGHTAARETQYF. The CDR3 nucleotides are TGCGCCAGCAGCCAAGGACATACGGCTGCAAGGGAGACCCAGTACTTC.

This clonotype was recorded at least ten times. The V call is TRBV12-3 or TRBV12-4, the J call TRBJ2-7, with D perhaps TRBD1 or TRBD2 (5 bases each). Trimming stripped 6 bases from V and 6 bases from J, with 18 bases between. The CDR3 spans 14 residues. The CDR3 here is CASRPGTVGLEQYF. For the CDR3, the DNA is TGTGCCAGCAGGCCCGGGACGGTTGGTCTCGAGCAGTACTTC.